Listed below are T cell receptor beta chains from one sample, sequenced in a study of T cell repertoires in cytomegalovirus infection. These receptors lack a known antigen. Each CDR3 protein gets one entry after TCRdb re-called the reads with MiXCR. This sample has approximately 590,000 distinct CDR3 sequences, with approximately 40% found just once. This sample comprised cultured PBMCs, obtained from culture after CMV antigen stimulation. These receptors all come from a human donor in good health (CMV status not recorded). Some clones in this sample may be carry-over from other donors' samples. Both conserved end residues are part of each CDR3. Each record gives: CDR3 DNA, CDR3 protein, clone size, D gene, V gene, J gene. D genes are given only for firm matches. Clone size is stated in some rows and not others, as once, few, many or a class when expanded.

DNA: TGTGCCAGCAGCACCGGACACCCCTATAGCAATCAGCCCCAGCATTTT
CDR3: CASSTGHPYSNQPQHF
size: many
D: .
V: TRBV7-9
J: TRBJ1-5

DNA: TGCGCCAGCAGCTTGGAGGTGCGGGGGGCCGTAGATGAGCAGTTCTTC
CDR3: CASSLEVRGAVDEQFF
size: .
D: TRBD2
V: TRBV5-1
J: TRBJ2-1

DNA: TGTGCCAGCAGCTCGGGATTGGGAGGGAGCTATGGCTACACCTTC
CDR3: CASSSGLGGSYGYTF
size: .
D: .
V: TRBV7-2
J: TRBJ1-2

DNA: TGTGCCAGTACAGGGACCCGCACGCTCGGGACCCAGTACTTC
CDR3: CASTGTRTLGTQYF
size: .
D: .
V: TRBV2
J: TRBJ2-5

DNA: TGTGCCAGCAGCACTCTCAGCGGGGGGCTAGGTGAGCAGTTCTTC
CDR3: CASSTLSGGLGEQFF
size: .
D: TRBD2
V: TRBV28
J: TRBJ2-1

DNA: TGTGCCAGCAGTTTCGACAGGGCCCTTTACGAGCAGTACTTC
CDR3: CASSFDRALYEQYF
size: .
D: TRBD1
V: TRBV6-1
J: TRBJ2-7

DNA: TGTGCCAGCAGCCCACAGGAGTTCAGTACGCAGTATTTT
CDR3: CASSPQEFSTQYF
size: .
D: .
V: TRBV5-4
J: TRBJ2-3

DNA: TGCGCCAGCAGCCCCACGTCGGGACGGGATGTGGACATTCAGTACTTC
CDR3: CASSPTSGRDVDIQYF
size: .
D: .
V: TRBV4-1
J: TRBJ2-4

DNA: TGTGCCAGCAGCACGACGCTAGCGGGAAAGGGGGAGCTGTTTTTT
CDR3: CASSTTLAGKGELFF
size: few
D: TRBD2
V: TRBV6-6
J: TRBJ2-2

DNA: TGTGCCAGCAGCTTAGAACGGACGGGGACGGCTGCAACTAATGAAAAACTGTTTTTT
CDR3: CASSLERTGTAATNEKLFF
size: few
D: .
V: TRBV7-8
J: TRBJ1-4

DNA: TGCAGTGCTAGAGCCGGGACTAGCGGGAGGGCCTATTCTAAAGATACGCAGTATTTT
CDR3: CSARAGTSGRAYSKDTQYF
size: few
D: TRBD2
V: TRBV20-1
J: TRBJ2-3

DNA: TGCGCCAGCAGCCAAGGGGCTAATACTGATGAGACCCAGTACTTC
CDR3: CASSQGANTDETQYF
size: .
D: .
V: TRBV4-3
J: TRBJ2-5

DNA: TGTGCCAGCAGCCCTCCTCGGACAGGGGGGGTTTTCGGCTACACCTTC
CDR3: CASSPPRTGGVFGYTF
size: .
D: TRBD1
V: TRBV7-6
J: TRBJ1-2

DNA: TGTGCCAGCTCACTAGGGACAGAGAACACTGAAGCTTTCTTT
CDR3: CASSLGTENTEAFF
size: few
D: TRBD1
V: TRBV18
J: TRBJ1-1

DNA: TGTGCCAGCAGCTGGGAGTCCTACAATGAGCAGTTCTTC
CDR3: CASSWESYNEQFF
size: .
D: .
V: TRBV5-6
J: TRBJ2-1

DNA: TGTGCCAGTAGGAGGACAGGGCACTATGAAAAACTGTTTTTT
CDR3: CASRRTGHYEKLFF
size: .
D: TRBD1
V: TRBV19
J: TRBJ1-4

DNA: TGCAGTGCTAGGGGGACAGGGTGGTTCAATGAGCAGTTCTTC
CDR3: CSARGTGWFNEQFF
size: .
D: TRBD1
V: TRBV20-1
J: TRBJ2-1

DNA: TGTGCCACCAGTGCAGGTGGAAGCACAGATACGCAGTATTTT
CDR3: CATSAGGSTDTQYF
size: .
D: .
V: TRBV24-1
J: TRBJ2-3

DNA: TGTGCCAGCAGTGAAGTCTCGACTAGCCTGTACCAAGAGACCCAGTACTTC
CDR3: CASSEVSTSLYQETQYF
size: .
D: TRBD2
V: TRBV6-1
J: TRBJ2-5

DNA: TGCGCCAGCAGCCTCAGACTAGCGAGGACAGATACGCAGTATTTT
CDR3: CASSLRLARTDTQYF
size: few
D: TRBD2
V: TRBV4-3
J: TRBJ2-3

DNA: TGCAGTGCAAGAGACAGGGCGTACTACGAGCAGTACTTC
CDR3: CSARDRAYYEQYF
size: .
D: TRBD1
V: TRBV20-1
J: TRBJ2-7

DNA: TGTGCCAGCAGTTCCCCGGGGGACTACAATGAGCAGTTCTTC
CDR3: CASSSPGDYNEQFF
size: .
D: .
V: TRBV6-2/TRBV6-3
J: TRBJ2-1

DNA: TGTGCCAGCATCGCGAACAACTACGAGCAGTACTTC
CDR3: CASIANNYEQYF
size: .
D: .
V: TRBV7-2
J: TRBJ2-7

DNA: TGTGCCAGTAGTAACCAGTTTTACAATGAGCAGTTCTTC
CDR3: CASSNQFYNEQFF
size: few
D: .
V: TRBV19
J: TRBJ2-1

DNA: TGTGCCAGCAGCTTGGGGTTGGGACAAACTAGCACAGATACGCAGTATTTT
CDR3: CASSLGLGQTSTDTQYF
size: .
D: .
V: TRBV5-6
J: TRBJ2-3

DNA: TGCAGCGTGGGGGGACGGACAGGACTTGGAAACATTCAGTACTTC
CDR3: CSVGGRTGLGNIQYF
size: .
D: .
V: TRBV29-1
J: TRBJ2-4

DNA: TGTGCCAGCTCACGGGTCGACACCTACGAGCAGTACTTC
CDR3: CASSRVDTYEQYF
size: .
D: .
V: TRBV18
J: TRBJ2-7

DNA: TGTGCCAGTAGCGCCACAGGCGTGAACACTGAAGCTTTCTTT
CDR3: CASSATGVNTEAFF
size: .
D: .
V: TRBV19
J: TRBJ1-1

DNA: TGTGCCAGCAGCCAAGACCCCGGGGCTTATAATTCACCCCTCCACTTT
CDR3: CASSQDPGAYNSPLHF
size: .
D: .
V: TRBV3-1
J: TRBJ1-6

DNA: TGCAGTGCCCCCCCGTCTAGCGGAGAGACCCAGTACTTC
CDR3: CSAPPSSGETQYF
size: few
D: TRBD2
V: TRBV20-1
J: TRBJ2-5

DNA: TGTGCCAGCAGCTTGGGGGGGAGAGCGACCTACGAGCAGTACTTC
CDR3: CASSLGGRATYEQYF
size: .
D: TRBD2
V: TRBV7-2
J: TRBJ2-7

DNA: TGTGCCAGCAGCTCCCTAACAGGGGAGATAAACATTCAGTACTTC
CDR3: CASSSLTGEINIQYF
size: .
D: TRBD1
V: TRBV11-2
J: TRBJ2-4

DNA: TGTGCCAGCAGTTTAAAGGGGAGCTCCTATAATTCACCCCTCCACTTT
CDR3: CASSLKGSSYNSPLHF
size: .
D: .
V: TRBV27
J: TRBJ1-6

DNA: TGTGCCAGCAGTTTAGGGGTTGAGGCGGGGGGTCCGGAGACCCAGTACTTC
CDR3: CASSLGVEAGGPETQYF
size: .
D: TRBD2
V: TRBV12-3/TRBV12-4
J: TRBJ2-5

DNA: TGTGCCAGCAGCTTAGGGTTAGCGGGAGCTCGTGAGCAGTTCTTC
CDR3: CASSLGLAGAREQFF
size: few
D: TRBD2
V: TRBV7-2
J: TRBJ2-1

DNA: TGTGCCAGCAGCTCCCTCCGGGCGGGCGAGCAGTACTTC
CDR3: CASSSLRAGEQYF
size: few
D: .
V: TRBV7-8
J: TRBJ2-7

DNA: TGTGCCAGCAGGCCCTCTCCATGGGATAATTCACCCCTCCACTTT
CDR3: CASRPSPWDNSPLHF
size: few
D: .
V: TRBV12-3/TRBV12-4
J: TRBJ1-6

DNA: TGTGCCACCAGGGGCGGTATCAACGAGCAGTACTTC
CDR3: CATRGGINEQYF
size: few
D: .
V: TRBV12-3/TRBV12-4
J: TRBJ2-7

DNA: TGTGCCAGCAGCTTCCTTTACAGTAAACGCTATGGCTACACCTTC
CDR3: CASSFLYSKRYGYTF
size: .
D: .
V: TRBV7-2
J: TRBJ1-2

DNA: TGTGCCAGCAGCTTAGGAATACAGGGAGGTAGCAATCAGCCCCAGCATTTT
CDR3: CASSLGIQGGSNQPQHF
size: few
D: .
V: TRBV7-8
J: TRBJ1-5

DNA: TGCGCCAGCCGACACGACAGGGCCTCCTACGAGCAGTACTTC
CDR3: CASRHDRASYEQYF
size: .
D: TRBD1
V: TRBV10-2
J: TRBJ2-7

DNA: TGTGTCAGCAGCTTAGCGGGTAGCGACGAGCAGTACTTC
CDR3: CVSSLAGSDEQYF
size: .
D: TRBD2
V: TRBV7-4
J: TRBJ2-7

DNA: TGCGCCAGCAGCTTGGGCTACGGACGGTCGTCCTACAATGAGCAGTTCTTC
CDR3: CASSLGYGRSSYNEQFF
size: .
D: .
V: TRBV5-1
J: TRBJ2-1

DNA: TGTGCCAGCAGCTCCTGGGACAGGGAGAACATTCAGTACTTC
CDR3: CASSSWDRENIQYF
size: few
D: TRBD1
V: TRBV7-9
J: TRBJ2-4

DNA: TGTGCCAGTAGCAAAACAGGGGAGAAAACCGGGGAGCTGTTTTTT
CDR3: CASSKTGEKTGELFF
size: .
D: TRBD1
V: TRBV19
J: TRBJ2-2

DNA: TGTGCCAGCCTTCCGCCGGGGACCTACAATGAGCAGTTCTTC
CDR3: CASLPPGTYNEQFF
size: few
D: .
V: TRBV6-2/TRBV6-3
J: TRBJ2-1

DNA: TGTGCCAGCAGTGACGACTCAACTGAGCAGTTCTTC
CDR3: CASSDDSTEQFF
size: .
D: .
V: TRBV2
J: TRBJ2-1

DNA: TGCAGCGTGGGGGGGGACAACCCTGAAGCTTTCTTT
CDR3: CSVGGDNPEAFF
size: .
D: .
V: TRBV29-1
J: TRBJ1-1

DNA: TGTGCCAGCAGCTTACCACAGGTCCATGAGCAGTTCTTC
CDR3: CASSLPQVHEQFF
size: .
D: .
V: TRBV7-2
J: TRBJ2-1

DNA: TGTGCCAGCAGCCCCTTTAATTCACCCCTCCACTTT
CDR3: CASSPFNSPLHF
size: .
D: .
V: TRBV7-2
J: TRBJ1-6

DNA: TGTGCCAGCAGTTCGTCCACCAAGGTTCCCCAAGAGACCCAGTACTTC
CDR3: CASSSSTKVPQETQYF
size: .
D: .
V: TRBV28
J: TRBJ2-5

DNA: TGTGCCACCAGCAGAGCCCGGGACTCCAATGAGCAGTTCTTC
CDR3: CATSRARDSNEQFF
size: few
D: .
V: TRBV15
J: TRBJ2-1

DNA: TGTGCCAGCAGCCCGGGGGGGAGGGGGCATCAGCCCCAGCATTTT
CDR3: CASSPGGRGHQPQHF
size: few
D: TRBD1
V: TRBV12-3/TRBV12-4
J: TRBJ1-5

DNA: TGTGCCAGCAGCCGATTCGGGCCCACCGAGTTAACTGAAGCTTTCTTT
CDR3: CASSRFGPTELTEAFF
size: .
D: .
V: TRBV11-2
J: TRBJ1-1

DNA: TGTGCCAGCAGCTGGGACAGGGCATATGGCTACACCTTC
CDR3: CASSWDRAYGYTF
size: few
D: TRBD1
V: TRBV7-2
J: TRBJ1-2

DNA: TGTGCCAGCAGTGCTCTAGCGGTCTCCACAGATACGCAGTATTTT
CDR3: CASSALAVSTDTQYF
size: .
D: TRBD2
V: TRBV2
J: TRBJ2-3

DNA: TGTGCCAGCACCCAGGGGAACACTGAAGCTTTCTTT
CDR3: CASTQGNTEAFF
size: .
D: .
V: TRBV12-3/TRBV12-4
J: TRBJ1-1

DNA: TGTGCCAGCAGCCGACTAGCGGGGGGAGATCAGCAGTTCTTC
CDR3: CASSRLAGGDQQFF
size: .
D: TRBD2
V: TRBV7-8
J: TRBJ2-1

DNA: TGTGCCAGCAGCTTCACTAGCGGGGGGGCCCAGTATGAGCAGTTCTTC
CDR3: CASSFTSGGAQYEQFF
size: few
D: TRBD2
V: TRBV7-6
J: TRBJ2-1

DNA: TGCGCCAGCAGCCAGGGGGGGGACAGGGGTTTATCTGGGGCCAACGTCCTGACTTTC
CDR3: CASSQGGDRGLSGANVLTF
size: many
D: TRBD1
V: TRBV4-1
J: TRBJ2-6